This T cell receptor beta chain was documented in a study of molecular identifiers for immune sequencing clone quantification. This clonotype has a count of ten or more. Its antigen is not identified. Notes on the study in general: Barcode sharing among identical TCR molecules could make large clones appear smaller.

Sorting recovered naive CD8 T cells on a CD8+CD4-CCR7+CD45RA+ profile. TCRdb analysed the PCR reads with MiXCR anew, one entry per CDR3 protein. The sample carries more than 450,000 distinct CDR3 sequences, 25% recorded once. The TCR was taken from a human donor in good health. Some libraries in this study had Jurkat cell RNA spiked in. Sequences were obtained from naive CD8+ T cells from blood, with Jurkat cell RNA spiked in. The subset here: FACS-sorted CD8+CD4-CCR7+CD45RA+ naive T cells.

CDR3 loop: CASSFRATYEQYF. CDR3 coding DNA: TGCGCCAGCAGCTTTCGGGCGACCTACGAGCAGTACTTC. The chain uses TRBV5-1 and TRBJ2-7; D not certain. This CDR3 comprises 13 residues. V gave up 2 bases and J gave up 2 bases, with 8 bases separating them. Germline loops: CDR1 SGHRS, CDR2 YFSETQ.